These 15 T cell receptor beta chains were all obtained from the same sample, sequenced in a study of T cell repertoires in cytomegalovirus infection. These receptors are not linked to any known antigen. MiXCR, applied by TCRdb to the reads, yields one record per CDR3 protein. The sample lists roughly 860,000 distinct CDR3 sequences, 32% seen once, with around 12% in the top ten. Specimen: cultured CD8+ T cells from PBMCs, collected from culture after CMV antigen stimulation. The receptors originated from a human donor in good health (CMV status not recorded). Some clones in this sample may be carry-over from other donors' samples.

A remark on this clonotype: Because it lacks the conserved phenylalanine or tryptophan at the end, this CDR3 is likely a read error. The chain's CDR3 is CASTRRGGTDTQYS. The DNA of the CDR3 is TGTGCCAGCACACGTCGGGGGGGGACAGATACGCAGTATTCT. The chain uses TRBV6-1 and TRBJ2-3, with 8 bases lining up with TRBD2. Trimming cost V 7 bases and J 3 bases; bases outside gene matches: 6. Germline CDR1 MNHNS, CDR2 SASEGT. The CDR3 covers 14 residues.

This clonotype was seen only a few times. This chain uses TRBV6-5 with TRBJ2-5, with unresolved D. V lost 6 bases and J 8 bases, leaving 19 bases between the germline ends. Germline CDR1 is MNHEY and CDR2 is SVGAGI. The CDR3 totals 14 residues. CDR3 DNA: TGTGCCAGCAGCGATAAGGCTCCCCTGGGAACCCAGTACTTC. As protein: CASSDKAPLGTQYF.

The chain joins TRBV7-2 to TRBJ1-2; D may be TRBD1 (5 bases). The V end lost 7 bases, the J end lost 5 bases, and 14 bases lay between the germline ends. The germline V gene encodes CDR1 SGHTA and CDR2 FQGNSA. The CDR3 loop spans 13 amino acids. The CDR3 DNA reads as TGTGCCAGCACCTTGGGTGACAGTTATGGCTACACCTTC. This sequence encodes CASTLGDSYGYTF.

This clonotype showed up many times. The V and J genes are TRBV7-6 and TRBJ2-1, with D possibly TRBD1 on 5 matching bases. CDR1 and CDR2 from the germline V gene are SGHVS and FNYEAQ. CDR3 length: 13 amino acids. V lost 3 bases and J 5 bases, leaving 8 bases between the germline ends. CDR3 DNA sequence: TGTGCCAGCAGCTTCCAGGGAAACAATGAGCAGTTCTTC. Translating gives CASSFQGNNEQFF.

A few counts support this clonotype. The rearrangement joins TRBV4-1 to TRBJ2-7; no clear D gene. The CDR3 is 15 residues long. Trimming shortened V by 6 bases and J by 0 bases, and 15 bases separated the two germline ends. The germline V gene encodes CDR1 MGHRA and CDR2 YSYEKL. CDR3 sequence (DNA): TGCGCCAGCAGAGGGATAGGAACTCTCTCCTACGAGCAGTACTTC. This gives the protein CASRGIGTLSYEQYF.

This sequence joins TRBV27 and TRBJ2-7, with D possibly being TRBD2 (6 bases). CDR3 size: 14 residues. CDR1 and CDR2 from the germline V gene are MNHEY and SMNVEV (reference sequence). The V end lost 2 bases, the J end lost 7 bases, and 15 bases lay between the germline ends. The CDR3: CASSLGGFGREQYF. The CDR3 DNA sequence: TGTGCCAGCAGTTTAGGAGGGTTCGGACGAGAGCAGTACTTC.

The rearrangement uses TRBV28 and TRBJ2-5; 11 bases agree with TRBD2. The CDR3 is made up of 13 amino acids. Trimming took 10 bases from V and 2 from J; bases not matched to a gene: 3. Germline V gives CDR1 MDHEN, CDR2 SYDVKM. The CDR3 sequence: CATWTSGQETQYF. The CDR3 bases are TGTGCCACCTGGACTAGCGGGCAAGAGACCCAGTACTTC.

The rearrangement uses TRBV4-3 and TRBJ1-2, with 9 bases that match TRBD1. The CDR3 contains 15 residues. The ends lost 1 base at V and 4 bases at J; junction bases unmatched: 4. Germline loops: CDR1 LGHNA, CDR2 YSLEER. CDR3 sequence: CASSQGTGDSYGYTF. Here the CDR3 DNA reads TGCGCCAGCAGCCAAGGGACAGGGGATTCCTATGGCTACACCTTC.

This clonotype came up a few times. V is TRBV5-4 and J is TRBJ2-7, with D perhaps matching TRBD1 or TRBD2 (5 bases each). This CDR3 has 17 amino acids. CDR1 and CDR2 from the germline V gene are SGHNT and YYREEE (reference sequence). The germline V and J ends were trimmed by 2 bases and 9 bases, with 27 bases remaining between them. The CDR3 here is CASSFKPGPISTDGQYF. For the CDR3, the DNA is TGTGCCAGCAGCTTTAAACCGGGACCCATTTCTACGGACGGGCAGTACTTC.

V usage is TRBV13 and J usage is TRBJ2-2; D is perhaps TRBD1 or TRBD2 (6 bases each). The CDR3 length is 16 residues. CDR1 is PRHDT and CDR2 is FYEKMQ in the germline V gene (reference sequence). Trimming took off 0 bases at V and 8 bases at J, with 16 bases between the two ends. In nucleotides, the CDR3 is TGTGCCAGCAGCTTAGGTTGGCGGGACACGGTGGGGGAGCTGTTTTTT. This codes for CASSLGWRDTVGELFF.

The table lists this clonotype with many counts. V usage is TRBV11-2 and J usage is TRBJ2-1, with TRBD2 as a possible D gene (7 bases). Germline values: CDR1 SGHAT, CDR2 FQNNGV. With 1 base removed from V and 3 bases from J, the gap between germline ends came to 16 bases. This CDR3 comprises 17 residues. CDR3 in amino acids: CASSLVWSGGNYNEQFF. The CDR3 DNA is TGTGCCAGCAGCTTAGTGTGGTCGGGGGGCAACTACAATGAGCAGTTCTTC.

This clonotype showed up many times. DNA of the CDR3: TGTGCCAGTAGTAGTGGACAGACCGGGGATGAGCAGTTCTTC. This codes for CASSSGQTGDEQFF. The V gene is TRBV19, the J gene TRBJ2-1, with D possibly being TRBD1 (6 bases). Trimming pared 4 bases from V and 8 bases from J, leaving 15 bases between. Germline CDR1 and CDR2: LNHDA and SQIVND (reference sequence). The CDR3 loop spans 14 amino acids.

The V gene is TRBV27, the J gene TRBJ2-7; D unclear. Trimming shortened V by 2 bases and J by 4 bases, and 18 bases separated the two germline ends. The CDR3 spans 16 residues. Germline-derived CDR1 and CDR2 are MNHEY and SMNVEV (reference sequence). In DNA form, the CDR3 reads TGTGCCAGCAGTTTAGCAGGCTCCCTGTTAAGGTACGAGCAGTACTTC. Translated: CASSLAGSLLRYEQYF.

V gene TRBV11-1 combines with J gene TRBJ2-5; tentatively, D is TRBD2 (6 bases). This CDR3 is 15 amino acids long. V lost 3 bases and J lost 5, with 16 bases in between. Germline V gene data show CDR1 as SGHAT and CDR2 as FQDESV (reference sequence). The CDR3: CASSFSEWAGETQYF. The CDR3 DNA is TGTGCCAGCAGCTTTTCGGAGTGGGCGGGGGAGACCCAGTACTTC. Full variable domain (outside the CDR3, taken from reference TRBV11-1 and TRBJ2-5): EAEVAQSPRYKITEKSQAVAFWCDPISGHATLYWYRQILGQGPELLVQFQDESVVDDSQLPKDRFSAERLKGVDSTLKIQPAELGDSAMYLCASSFSEWAGETQYFGPGTRLLVL.

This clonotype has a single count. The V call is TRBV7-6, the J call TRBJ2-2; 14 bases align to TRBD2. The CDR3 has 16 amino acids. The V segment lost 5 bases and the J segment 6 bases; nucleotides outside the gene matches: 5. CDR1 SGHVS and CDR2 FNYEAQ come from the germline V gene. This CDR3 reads CASSVGLAGGPGELFF. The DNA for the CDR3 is TGTGCCAGCAGCGTCGGACTAGCGGGGGGCCCCGGGGAGCTGTTTTTT.